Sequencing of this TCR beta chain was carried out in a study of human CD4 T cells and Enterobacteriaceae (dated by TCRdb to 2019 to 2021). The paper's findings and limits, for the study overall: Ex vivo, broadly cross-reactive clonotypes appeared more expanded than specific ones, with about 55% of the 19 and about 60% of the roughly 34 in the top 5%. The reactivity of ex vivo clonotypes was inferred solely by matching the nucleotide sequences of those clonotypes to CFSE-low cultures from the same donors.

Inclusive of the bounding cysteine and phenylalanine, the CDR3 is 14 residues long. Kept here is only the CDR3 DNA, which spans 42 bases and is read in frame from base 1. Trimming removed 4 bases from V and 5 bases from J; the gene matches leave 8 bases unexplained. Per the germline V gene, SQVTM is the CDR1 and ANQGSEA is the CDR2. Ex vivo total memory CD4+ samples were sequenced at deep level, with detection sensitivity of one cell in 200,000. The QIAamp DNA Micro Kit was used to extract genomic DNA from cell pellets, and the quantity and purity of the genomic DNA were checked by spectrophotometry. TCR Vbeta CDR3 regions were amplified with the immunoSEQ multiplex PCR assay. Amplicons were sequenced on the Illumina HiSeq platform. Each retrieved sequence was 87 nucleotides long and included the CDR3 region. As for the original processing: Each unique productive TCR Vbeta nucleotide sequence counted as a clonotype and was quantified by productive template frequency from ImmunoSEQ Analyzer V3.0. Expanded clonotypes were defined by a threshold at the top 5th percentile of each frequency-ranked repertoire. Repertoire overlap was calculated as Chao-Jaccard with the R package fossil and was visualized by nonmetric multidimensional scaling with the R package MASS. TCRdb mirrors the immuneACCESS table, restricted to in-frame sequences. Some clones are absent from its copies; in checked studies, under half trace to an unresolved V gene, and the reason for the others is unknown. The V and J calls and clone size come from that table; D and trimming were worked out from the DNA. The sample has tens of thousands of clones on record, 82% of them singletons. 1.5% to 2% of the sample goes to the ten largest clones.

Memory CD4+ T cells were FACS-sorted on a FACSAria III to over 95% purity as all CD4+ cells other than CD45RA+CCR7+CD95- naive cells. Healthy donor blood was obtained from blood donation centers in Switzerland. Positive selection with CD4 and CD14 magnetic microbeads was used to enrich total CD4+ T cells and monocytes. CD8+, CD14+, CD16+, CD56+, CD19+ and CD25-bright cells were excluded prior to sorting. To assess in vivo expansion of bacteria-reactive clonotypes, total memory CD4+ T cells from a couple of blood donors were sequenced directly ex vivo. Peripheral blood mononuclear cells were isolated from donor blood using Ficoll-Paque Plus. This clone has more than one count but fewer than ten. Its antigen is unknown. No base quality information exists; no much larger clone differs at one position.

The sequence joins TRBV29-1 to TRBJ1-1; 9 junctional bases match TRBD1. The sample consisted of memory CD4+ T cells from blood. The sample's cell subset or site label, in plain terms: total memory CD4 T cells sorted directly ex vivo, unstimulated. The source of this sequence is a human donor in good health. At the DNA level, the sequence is TGCAGCGTTGCGCTTACAGGGGGCAGAACTGAAGCTTTCTTT. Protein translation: CSVALTGGRTEAFF.